This TCR beta chain was documented in a study of a mutant IDH1 vaccine in newly diagnosed glioma. This CDR3 is 15 amino acids long. The germline gives CDR1 SEHNR, CDR2 FQNEAQ (reference sequence). Trimming left V 0 bases short and J 1 base short, with 9 bases between. Time point indicated: week 47, end of study. Vaccinated patients received 300 ug of mutant IDH1 20-mer peptide per dose, with topical imiquimod. As for this clone: Its specificity is not known.

TCRdb keeps only in-frame clones here, not all; method: immunoSEQ multiplex PCR. The sample has about 56,000 clones; about 79% are singletons. Material: PBMCs, obtained from a glioma patient whose treatment included an IDH1 peptide vaccine. The TCR sequence derives from a man aged 50-60 years with glioma. The chain employs TRBV7-9 and TRBJ2-5, with D possibly TRBD1 on 6 matching bases. The CDR3, as DNA: TGTGCCAGCAGCTTAGCAATACAGGGCCAAGAGACCCAGTACTTC. It specifies CASSLAIQGQETQYF.